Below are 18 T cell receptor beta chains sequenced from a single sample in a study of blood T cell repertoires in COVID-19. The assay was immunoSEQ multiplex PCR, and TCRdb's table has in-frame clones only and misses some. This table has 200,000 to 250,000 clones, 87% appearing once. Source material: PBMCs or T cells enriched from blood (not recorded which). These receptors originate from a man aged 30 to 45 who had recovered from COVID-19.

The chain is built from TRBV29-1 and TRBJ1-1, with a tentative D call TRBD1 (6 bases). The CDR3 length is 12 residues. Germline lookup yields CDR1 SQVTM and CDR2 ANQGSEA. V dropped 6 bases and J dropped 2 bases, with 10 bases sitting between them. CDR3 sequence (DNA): TGCAGCGTAGGACAGTTCAACACTGAAGCTTTCTTT. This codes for CSVGQFNTEAFF.

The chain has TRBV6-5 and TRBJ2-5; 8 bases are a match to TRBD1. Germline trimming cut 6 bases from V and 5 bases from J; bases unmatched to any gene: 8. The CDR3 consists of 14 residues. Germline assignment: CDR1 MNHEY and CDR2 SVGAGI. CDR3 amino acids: CASRQAGGLETQYF. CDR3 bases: TGTGCCAGCAGACAAGCAGGGGGCCTGGAGACCCAGTACTTC.

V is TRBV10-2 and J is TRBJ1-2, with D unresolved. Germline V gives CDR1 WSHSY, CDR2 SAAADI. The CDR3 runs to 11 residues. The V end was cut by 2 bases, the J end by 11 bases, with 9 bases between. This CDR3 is CASSEASSYTF. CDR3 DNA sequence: TGCGCCAGCAGTGAGGCTAGCTCGTACACCTTC.

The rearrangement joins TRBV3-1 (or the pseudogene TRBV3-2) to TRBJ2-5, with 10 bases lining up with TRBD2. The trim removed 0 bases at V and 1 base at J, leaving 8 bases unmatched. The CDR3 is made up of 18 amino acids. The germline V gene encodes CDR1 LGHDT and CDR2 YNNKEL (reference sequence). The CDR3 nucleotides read TGTGCCAGCAGCCAAGATTCCAGCGGGGGGGGGCCCCAAGAGACCCAGTACTTC. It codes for CASSQDSSGGGPQETQYF.

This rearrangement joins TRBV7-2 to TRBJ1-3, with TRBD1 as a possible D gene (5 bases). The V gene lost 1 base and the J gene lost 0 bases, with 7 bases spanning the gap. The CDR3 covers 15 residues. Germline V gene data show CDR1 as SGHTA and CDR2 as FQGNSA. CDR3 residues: CASSLDRTSGNTIYF. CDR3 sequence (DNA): TGTGCCAGCAGCTTAGACAGGACCTCTGGAAACACCATATATTTT. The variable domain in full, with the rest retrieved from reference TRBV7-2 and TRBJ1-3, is GAGVSQSPSNKVTEKGKDVELRCDPISGHTALYWYRQSLGQGLEFLIYFQGNSAPDKSGLPSDRFSAERTGGSVSTLTIQRTQQEDSAVYLCASSLDRTSGNTIYFGEGSWLTVV.

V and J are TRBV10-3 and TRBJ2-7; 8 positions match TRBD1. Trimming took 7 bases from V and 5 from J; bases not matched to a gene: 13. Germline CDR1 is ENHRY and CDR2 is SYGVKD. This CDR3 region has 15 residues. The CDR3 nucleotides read TGTGCCATCACCGAAAACTTGGACAGGGTCCACGAGCAGTACTTC. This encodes CAITENLDRVHEQYF.

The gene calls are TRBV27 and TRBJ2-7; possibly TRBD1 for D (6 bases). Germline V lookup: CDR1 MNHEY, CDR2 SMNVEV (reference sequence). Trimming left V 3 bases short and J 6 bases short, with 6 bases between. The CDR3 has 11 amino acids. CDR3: CASSFRGEQYF. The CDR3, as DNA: TGTGCCAGCAGTTTCAGGGGCGAGCAGTACTTC.

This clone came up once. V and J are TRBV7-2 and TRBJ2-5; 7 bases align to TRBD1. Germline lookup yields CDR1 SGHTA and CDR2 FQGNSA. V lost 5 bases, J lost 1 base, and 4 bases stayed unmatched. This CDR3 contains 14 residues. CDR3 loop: CASSQGQAQETQYF. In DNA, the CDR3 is TGTGCCAGCAGCCAAGGACAGGCCCAAGAGACCCAGTACTTC.

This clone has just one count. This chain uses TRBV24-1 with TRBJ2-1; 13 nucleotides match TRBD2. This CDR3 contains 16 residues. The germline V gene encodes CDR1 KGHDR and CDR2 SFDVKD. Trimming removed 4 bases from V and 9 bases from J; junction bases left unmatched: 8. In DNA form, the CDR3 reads TGTGCCACCAGTGACCGGGGACTAGCGGGATTGGGTGAGCAGTTCTTC. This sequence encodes CATSDRGLAGLGEQFF.

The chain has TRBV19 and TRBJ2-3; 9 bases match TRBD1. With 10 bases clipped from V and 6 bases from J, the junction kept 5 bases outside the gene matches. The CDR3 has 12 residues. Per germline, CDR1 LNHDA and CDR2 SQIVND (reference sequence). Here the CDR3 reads CAIGTGMDTQYF. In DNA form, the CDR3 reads TGTGCCATTGGGACAGGGATGGATACGCAGTATTTT.

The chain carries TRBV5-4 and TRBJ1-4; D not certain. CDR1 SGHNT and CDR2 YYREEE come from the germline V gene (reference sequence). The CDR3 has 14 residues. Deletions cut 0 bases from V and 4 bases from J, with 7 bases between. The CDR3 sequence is CASSLGQRNEKLFF. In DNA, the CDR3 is TGTGCCAGCAGCTTGGGGCAGCGTAATGAAAAACTGTTTTTT.

CDR3 amino acids: CASSLGGGLAGVNEQFF. CDR3 nucleotide sequence: TGTGCCAGCAGCTTAGGAGGGGGACTAGCGGGAGTCAATGAGCAGTTCTTC. J is TRBJ2-1 and V is TRBV7-2; TRBD2 matches 14 bases. V gave up 1 base and J gave up 6 bases; unmatched junction bases: 5. Looked up from germline, CDR1 is SGHTA and CDR2 is FQGNSA. This CDR3 is 17 amino acids long.

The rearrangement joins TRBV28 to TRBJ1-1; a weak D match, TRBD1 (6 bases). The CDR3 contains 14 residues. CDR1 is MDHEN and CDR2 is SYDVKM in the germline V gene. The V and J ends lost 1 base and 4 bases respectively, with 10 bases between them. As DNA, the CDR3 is TGTGCCAGCAGTTTATCTCAGGGGCGCACTGAAGCTTTCTTT. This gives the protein CASSLSQGRTEAFF.

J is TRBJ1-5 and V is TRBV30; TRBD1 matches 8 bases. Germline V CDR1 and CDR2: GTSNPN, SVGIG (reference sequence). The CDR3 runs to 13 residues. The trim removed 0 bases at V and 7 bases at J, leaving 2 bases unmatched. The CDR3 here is CAWSVQGVQPQHF. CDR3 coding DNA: TGTGCCTGGAGTGTACAGGGGGTCCAGCCCCAGCATTTT.

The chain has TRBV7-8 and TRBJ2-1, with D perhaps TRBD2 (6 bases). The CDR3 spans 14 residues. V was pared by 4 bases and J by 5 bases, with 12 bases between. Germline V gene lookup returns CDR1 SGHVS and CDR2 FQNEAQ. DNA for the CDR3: TGTGCCAGCAGCTGGAAGCGGGTCCACAATGAGCAGTTCTTC. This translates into CASSWKRVHNEQFF.

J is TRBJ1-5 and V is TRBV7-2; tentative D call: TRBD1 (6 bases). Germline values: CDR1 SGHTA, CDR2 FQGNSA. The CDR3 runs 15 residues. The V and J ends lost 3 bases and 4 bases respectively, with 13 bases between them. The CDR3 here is CASSFSQGLNQPQHF. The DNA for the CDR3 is TGTGCCAGCAGCTTTTCGCAGGGGTTGAATCAGCCCCAGCATTTT.

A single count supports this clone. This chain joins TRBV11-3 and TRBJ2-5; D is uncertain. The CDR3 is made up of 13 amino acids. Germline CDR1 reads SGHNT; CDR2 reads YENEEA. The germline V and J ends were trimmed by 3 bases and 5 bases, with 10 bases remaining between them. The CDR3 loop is CASSFLPGETQYF. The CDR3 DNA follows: TGTGCCAGCAGCTTCCTGCCCGGGGAGACCCAGTACTTC.

DNA for the CDR3: TGCAGCGCCGTAGACAGGGGCCGCACAGATACGCAGTATTTT. This gives the protein CSAVDRGRTDTQYF. The chain combines TRBV29-1 with TRBJ2-3; 8 nucleotides match TRBD1. Germline assignment: CDR1 SQVTM and CDR2 ANQGSEA. V lost 7 bases and J lost 1; bases outside the gene matches: 7. There are 14 residues in the CDR3.